The text below deals with one T cell receptor (beta chain). This clonotype was recorded only once. Its cognate antigen has yet to be identified. Within one base of it there is no much larger clone, and no base qualities were kept. A single read makes a weak case. The source of the sample is a study of immune reconstitution after stem cell transplant in scleroderma (dated by TCRdb to the late 2010s). The CDR3 sequence holds 14 residues, the cysteine and phenylalanine included. Only CDR3 DNA remains: 42 bases, in frame from the first base. Trimming removed 3 bases from V and 1 base from J; the gene matches leave 3 bases unexplained. Via the germline V gene (reference sequence), CDR1 is DFQATT and CDR2 SNEGSKA. Library prep was done by RT-PCR. TCRdb shows the sequencer as Illumina MiSeq. In TCRdb, the public reads were trimmed at Q25 with fastp and aligned with MiXCR, with productive beta chains retained. Identical CDR3 protein sequences are pooled into one entry, listed with their most common genes and DNA. The table for this sample lists more than 3,000 distinct CDR3 sequences; more than 7% of them were counted only once. The ten top clones hold approximately 9.8% of the sample.

The TCR sequence derives from a female donor with systemic sclerosis. The rearranged chain carries TRBV20-1 and TRBJ1-1; the junction holds 9 bases that match TRBD1. Sample collection occurred before or after autologous hematopoietic stem cell transplantation (not recorded which). The CDR3 corresponds to CSARRGQGNTEAFF. In nucleotides, the sequence is TGCAGTGCTAGGCGGGGACAGGGGAACACTGAAGCTTTCTTT.